This T cell receptor beta chain was captured in a study of yellow fever vaccine responses in identical twins. Germline CDR1 reads LGHDT; CDR2 reads YNNKEL (reference sequence). With 0 bases removed from V and 0 bases from J, the gap between germline ends came to 3 bases. CDR3 length: 15 amino acids. Turning to this clonotype: Its antigen is currently unknown.

TCRdb passed the RT-PCR reads through MiXCR, listing each CDR3 protein once. The data hold approximately 32,000 distinct CDR3 sequences, with 50% to 75% observed a single time. Study conclusions and caveats: On the reported evidence, twins' vaccine T cell responses seemed partly convergent and partly personalized.

The source is a woman between 18 and 29 years old who received the yellow fever vaccine. Sequenced here: T cells from blood (PBMCs), unsorted or a sorted subset (not recorded which), sampled before or after yellow fever vaccination (not recorded which). V usage is TRBV3-1 and J usage is TRBJ2-6; no clear D. The chain's CDR3 is CASSQDASGANVLTF. CDR3 DNA sequence: TGTGCCAGCAGCCAAGATGCCTCTGGGGCCAACGTCCTGACTTTC.